This T cell receptor (beta chain) stems from a study of blood T cell repertoires in COVID-19. Study in general: Some COVID-19 samples were acute and others convalescent; all came from the United States, Italy and Spain. Nucleic acid was either cDNA or gDNA, and it came from T cells, B-cell-depleted T cells, or PBMCs.

CDR1 is SGHRS, CDR2 YFSETQ, per germline. The trim removed 3 bases at V and 4 bases at J, leaving 6 bases unmatched. The CDR3 is 14 residues long. As processed by the authors: Amplification with reference gene primers provided the estimates of nucleated cell counts. Sequencing was performed with immunoSEQ multiplex PCR; in TCRdb, only in-frame clones are kept and a portion is missing. V, J and clone size were drawn from that table, and D and trimming were deduced from the DNA. The sample comprises approximately 350,000 clones, 65% to 90% of which are singletons, and under 8.5% rests with the top ten.

The J gene is TRBJ1-1, the V gene TRBV5-1, with 7 bases matching TRBD1. The source of this sequence is a woman aged 60-75 years with COVID-19, enrolled during active disease. Sequencing was carried out using peripheral blood. The CDR3 coding sequence is TGCGCCAGCAGCTATCAGGGGGTGGGCACTGAAGCTTTCTTT. Translated, it gives CASSYQGVGTEAFF.